The 3 T cell receptor beta chains given below trace back to one sample, sequenced in a study of T-cell memory formation after mild COVID-19 (dated by TCRdb to 2020 to 2023). Receptor amplification or capture employed 5' RACE. Reads for this sample came from an Illumina NovaSeq 6000. The public reads were run again by TCRdb, first through fastp at Q25 and then through MiXCR, and only productive beta chains were kept. CDR3 protein sequences are deduplicated, and each keeps its most common genes and DNA. The sample table contains about 560,000 distinct CDR3 sequences; only one count was recorded for about 18% of them. Jointly, the top ten make up roughly 7.8% of the sample. The sequencing input was PBMCs or a T cell subset sorted from them (not recorded which). The receptor source for this set is an adult woman who had mild COVID-19 (a few samples of this study predate the infection). The sample titles of this study are shuffled in the database, so cell type and time point are left out; the donor was told from shared clones.

The chain carries TRBV9 and TRBJ1-3; maybe TRBD1 (5 bases). Germline loops: CDR1 SGDLS, CDR2 YYNGEE. The CDR3 is made up of 15 amino acids. Deletions cut 4 bases from V and 4 bases from J, with 15 bases between. The DNA of the CDR3 is TGTGCCAGCAGCCCGCAAGTAGGGGAAGGAAACACCATATATTTT. Protein sequence: CASSPQVGEGNTIYF.

The chain couples TRBV2 to TRBJ2-1; 10 bases line up with TRBD2. The CDR3 covers 15 residues. Looked up from germline, CDR1 is SNHLY and CDR2 is FYNNEI. With 1 base clipped from V and 5 bases from J, the junction kept 2 bases outside the gene matches. CDR3 sequence (DNA): TGTGCCAGCAGTGAAGAGGGACTAGCGCACAATGAGCAGTTCTTC. This sequence encodes CASSEEGLAHNEQFF. The full variable domain, completed using reference TRBV2 and TRBJ2-1, is EPEVTQTPSHQVTQMGQEVILRCVPISNHLYFYWYRQILGQKVEFLVSFYNNEISEKSEIFDDQFSVERPDGSNFTLKIRSTKLEDSAMYFCASSEEGLAHNEQFFGPGTRLTVL.

This clonotype came up many times. The chain uses TRBV7-8 and TRBJ2-5; D unclear. Germline CDR1 reads SGHVS; CDR2 reads FQNEAQ. The CDR3 consists of 15 residues. V was trimmed by 1 base and J by 5 bases, leaving 14 bases between them. The CDR3 nucleotides read TGTGCCAGCAGCTTAGAAGGTGCCTCCTGGGAGACCCAGTACTTC. This encodes CASSLEGASWETQYF.